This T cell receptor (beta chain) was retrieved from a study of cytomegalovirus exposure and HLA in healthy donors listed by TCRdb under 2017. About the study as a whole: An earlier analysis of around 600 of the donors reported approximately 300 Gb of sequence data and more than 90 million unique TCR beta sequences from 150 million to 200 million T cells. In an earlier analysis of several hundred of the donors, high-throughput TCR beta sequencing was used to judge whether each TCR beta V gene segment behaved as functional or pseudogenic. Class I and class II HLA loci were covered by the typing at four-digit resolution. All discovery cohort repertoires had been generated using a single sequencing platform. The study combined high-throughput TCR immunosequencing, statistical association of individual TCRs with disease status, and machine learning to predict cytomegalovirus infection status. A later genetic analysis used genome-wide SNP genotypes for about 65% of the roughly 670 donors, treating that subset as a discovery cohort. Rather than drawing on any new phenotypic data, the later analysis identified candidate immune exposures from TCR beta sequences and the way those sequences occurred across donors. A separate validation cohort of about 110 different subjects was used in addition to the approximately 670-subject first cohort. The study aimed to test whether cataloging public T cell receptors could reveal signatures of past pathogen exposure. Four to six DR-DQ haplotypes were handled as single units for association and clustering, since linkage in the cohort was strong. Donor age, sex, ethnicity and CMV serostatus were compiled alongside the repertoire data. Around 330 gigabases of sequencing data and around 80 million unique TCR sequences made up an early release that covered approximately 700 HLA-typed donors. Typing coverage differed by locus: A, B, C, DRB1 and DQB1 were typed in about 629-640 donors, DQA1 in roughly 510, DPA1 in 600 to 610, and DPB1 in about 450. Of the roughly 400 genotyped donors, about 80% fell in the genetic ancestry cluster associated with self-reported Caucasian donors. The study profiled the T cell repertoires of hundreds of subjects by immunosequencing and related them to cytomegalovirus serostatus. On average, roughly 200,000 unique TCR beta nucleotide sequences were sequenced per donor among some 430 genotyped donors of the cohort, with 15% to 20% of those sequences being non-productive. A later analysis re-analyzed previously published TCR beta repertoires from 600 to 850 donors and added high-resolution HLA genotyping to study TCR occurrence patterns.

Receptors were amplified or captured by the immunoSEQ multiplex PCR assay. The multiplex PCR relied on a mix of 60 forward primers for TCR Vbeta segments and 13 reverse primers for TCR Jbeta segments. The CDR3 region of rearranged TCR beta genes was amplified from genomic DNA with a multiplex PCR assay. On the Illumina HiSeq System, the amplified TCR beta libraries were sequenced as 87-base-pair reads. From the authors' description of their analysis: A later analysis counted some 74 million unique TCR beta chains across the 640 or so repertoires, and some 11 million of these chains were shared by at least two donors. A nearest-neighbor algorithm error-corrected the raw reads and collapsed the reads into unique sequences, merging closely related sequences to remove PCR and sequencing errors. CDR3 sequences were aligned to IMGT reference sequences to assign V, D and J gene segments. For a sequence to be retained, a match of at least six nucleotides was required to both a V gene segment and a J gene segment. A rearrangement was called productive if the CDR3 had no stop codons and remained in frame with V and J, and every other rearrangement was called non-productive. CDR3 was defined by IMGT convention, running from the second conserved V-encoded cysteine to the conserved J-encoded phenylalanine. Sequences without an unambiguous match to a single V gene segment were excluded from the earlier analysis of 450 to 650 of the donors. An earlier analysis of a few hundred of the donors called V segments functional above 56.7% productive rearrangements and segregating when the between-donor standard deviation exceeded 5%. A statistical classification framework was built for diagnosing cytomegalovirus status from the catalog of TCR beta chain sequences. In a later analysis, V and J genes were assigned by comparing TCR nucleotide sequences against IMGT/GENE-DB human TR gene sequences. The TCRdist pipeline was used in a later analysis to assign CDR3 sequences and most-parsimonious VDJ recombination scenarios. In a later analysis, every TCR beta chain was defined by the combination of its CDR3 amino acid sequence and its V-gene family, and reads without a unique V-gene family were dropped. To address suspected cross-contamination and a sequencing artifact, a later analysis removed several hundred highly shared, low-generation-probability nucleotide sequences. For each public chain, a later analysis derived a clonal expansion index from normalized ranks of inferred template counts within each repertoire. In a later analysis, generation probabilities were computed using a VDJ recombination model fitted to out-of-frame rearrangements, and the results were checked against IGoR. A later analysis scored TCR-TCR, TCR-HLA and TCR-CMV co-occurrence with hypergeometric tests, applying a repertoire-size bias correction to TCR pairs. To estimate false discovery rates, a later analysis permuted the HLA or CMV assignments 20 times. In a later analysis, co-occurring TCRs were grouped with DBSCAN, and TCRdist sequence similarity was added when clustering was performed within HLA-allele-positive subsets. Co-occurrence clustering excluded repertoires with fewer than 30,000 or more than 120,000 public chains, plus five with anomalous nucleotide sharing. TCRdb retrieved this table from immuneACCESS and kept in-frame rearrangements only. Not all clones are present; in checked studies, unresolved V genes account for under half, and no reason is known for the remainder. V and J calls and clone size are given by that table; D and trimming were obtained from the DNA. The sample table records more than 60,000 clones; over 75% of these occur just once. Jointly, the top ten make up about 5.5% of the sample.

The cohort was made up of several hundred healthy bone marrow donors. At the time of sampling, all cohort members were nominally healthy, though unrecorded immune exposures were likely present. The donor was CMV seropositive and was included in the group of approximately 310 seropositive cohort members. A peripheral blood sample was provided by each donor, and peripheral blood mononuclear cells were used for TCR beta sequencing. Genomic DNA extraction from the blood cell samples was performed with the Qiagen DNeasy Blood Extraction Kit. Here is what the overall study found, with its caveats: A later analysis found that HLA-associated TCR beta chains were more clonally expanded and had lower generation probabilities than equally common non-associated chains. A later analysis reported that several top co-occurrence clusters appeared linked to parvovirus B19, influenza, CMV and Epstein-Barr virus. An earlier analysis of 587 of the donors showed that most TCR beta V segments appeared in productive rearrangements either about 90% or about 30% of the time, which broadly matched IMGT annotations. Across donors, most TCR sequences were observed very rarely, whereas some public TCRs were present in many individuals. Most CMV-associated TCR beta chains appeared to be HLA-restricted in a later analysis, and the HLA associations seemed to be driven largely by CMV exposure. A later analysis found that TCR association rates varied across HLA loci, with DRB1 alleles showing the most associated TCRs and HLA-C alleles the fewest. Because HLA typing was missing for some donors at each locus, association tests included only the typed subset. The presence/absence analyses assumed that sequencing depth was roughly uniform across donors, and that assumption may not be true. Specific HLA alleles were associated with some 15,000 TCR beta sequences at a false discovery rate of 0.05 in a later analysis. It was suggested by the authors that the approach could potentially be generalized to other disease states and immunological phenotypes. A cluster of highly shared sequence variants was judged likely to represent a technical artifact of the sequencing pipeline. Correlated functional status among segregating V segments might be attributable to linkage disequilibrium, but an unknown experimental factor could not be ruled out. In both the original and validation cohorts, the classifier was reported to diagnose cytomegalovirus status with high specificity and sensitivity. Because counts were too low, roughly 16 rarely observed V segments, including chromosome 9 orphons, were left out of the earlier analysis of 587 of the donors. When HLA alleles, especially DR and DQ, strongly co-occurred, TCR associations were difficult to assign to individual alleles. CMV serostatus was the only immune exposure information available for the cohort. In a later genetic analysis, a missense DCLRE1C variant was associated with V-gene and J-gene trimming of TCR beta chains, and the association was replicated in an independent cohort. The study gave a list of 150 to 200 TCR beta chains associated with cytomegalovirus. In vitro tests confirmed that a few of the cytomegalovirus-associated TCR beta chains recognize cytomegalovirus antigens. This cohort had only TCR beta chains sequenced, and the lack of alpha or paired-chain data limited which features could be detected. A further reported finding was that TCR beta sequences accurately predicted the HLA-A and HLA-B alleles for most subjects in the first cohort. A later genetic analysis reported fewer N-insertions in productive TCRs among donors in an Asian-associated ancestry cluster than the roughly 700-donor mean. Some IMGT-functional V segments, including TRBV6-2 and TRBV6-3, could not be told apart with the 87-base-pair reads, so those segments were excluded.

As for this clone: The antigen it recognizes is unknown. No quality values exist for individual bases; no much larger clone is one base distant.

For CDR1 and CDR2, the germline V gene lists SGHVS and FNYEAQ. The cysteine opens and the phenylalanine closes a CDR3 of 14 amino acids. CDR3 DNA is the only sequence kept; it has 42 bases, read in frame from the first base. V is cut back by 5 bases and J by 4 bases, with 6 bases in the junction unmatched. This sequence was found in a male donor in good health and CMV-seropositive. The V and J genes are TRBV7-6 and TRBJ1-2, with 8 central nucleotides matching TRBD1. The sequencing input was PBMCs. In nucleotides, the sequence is TGTGCCAGCAGCCCGGAACAGGGGGGCTATGGCTACACCTTC. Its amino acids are CASSPEQGGYGYTF.